Sequencing of this T cell receptor (beta chain) was carried out in a study of early T cells in non-severe SARS-CoV-2 infection. Looking at the study overall: Chains were not paired, and sequencing was done on bulk RNA from unsorted whole blood. Findings of the study overall: VDJdb-based annotation leaned toward anti-spike CD8 responses and missed private and CD4 specificities.

There are many counts of this clonotype. As yet, its antigen is unknown. Individual cDNA molecules received unique molecular identifiers during library preparation. In TCRdb, the 5' RACE reads were re-called with MiXCR into one record per CDR3 protein. The table records roughly 53,000 distinct CDR3 sequences, 12% of them present only once. The V and J ends lost 0 bases and 13 bases respectively, with 19 bases between them. The CDR3 totals 15 residues. Germline loops: CDR1 SEHNR, CDR2 FQNEAQ (reference sequence). The starting material was whole blood, obtained at baseline. The source is an adult who was a healthcare worker with PCR-confirmed SARS-CoV-2 infection or an uninfected control (not recorded which). The V call is TRBV7-9, the J call TRBJ2-1; D gene unclear. CDR3 DNA sequence: TGTGCCAGCAGCTTAGCGCTGGCCGACATCGCGTTTCAGTTCTTC. As protein: CASSLALADIAFQFF.